These 25 T cell receptor beta chains share one sample of origin, sequenced in a study of monozygotic twins with inflammatory bowel disease (dated 2019 in TCRdb). Library creation used 5' RACE. Sequencing instrument: Illumina HiSeq 2500. Each entry corresponds to one CDR3 protein sequence from reads that TCRdb reprocessed, and DNA is not given. The table kept for this sample lists approximately 300,000 distinct CDR3 sequences. Of the sample, 5.6% is held by the ten largest clones. Sequencing was carried out using blood. The receptors stem from a human donor with ulcerative colitis or Crohn's disease, or a healthy co-twin of an affected twin (not recorded which).

This chain joins TRBV6-5 and TRBJ2-1; TCRdb lists TRBD2, though no DNA is available to test this call. Germline CDR1 reads MNHEY; CDR2 reads SVGAGI. The CDR3 has 16 residues. The CDR3 region is CASSYSGTSVSNEQFF.

The V call is TRBV28, the J call TRBJ2-7; the TRBD2 assignment by TCRdb is unverifiable without DNA. Looked up from germline, CDR1 is MDHEN and CDR2 is SYDVKM. There are 15 residues in the CDR3. The CDR3 loop is CASSSWTSVSYEQYF.

The chain joins TRBV27 to TRBJ1-6; no DNA is available, so the TRBD1 call from TCRdb remains unchecked. This CDR3 spans 14 amino acids. Germline V gene sequence: CDR1 MNHEY, CDR2 SMNVEV (reference sequence). The CDR3: CASTPTGLNSPLHF.

This chain joins TRBV12-3 or TRBV12-4 and TRBJ1-4; TCRdb lists TRBD1, though no DNA is available to test this call. The CDR3 spans 16 residues. CDR3 amino acids: CASSRTVSSTNEKLFF.

The chain employs TRBV20-1 and TRBJ2-7; TCRdb names TRBD2, which stays unverified in the absence of DNA. From germline, CDR1 is DFQATT and CDR2 SNEGSKA (reference sequence). This CDR3 region has 13 residues. CDR3 region: CSAGERQTYEQYF.

The V and J genes are TRBV29-1 and TRBJ1-1; as DNA is missing, the TRBD1 call by TCRdb cannot be tested. The CDR3 extends over 13 amino acids. From germline, CDR1 is SQVTM and CDR2 ANQGSEA. CDR3: CSVPPVGYTEAFF.

The chain has TRBV3-1 and TRBJ1-6; the D call from TCRdb, TRBD1, cannot be confirmed without DNA. This CDR3 has 14 residues. The germline V gene encodes CDR1 LGHDT and CDR2 YNNKEL (reference sequence). CDR3 region: CASSQQDRNSPLHF.

The chain links TRBV10-3 to TRBJ1-1; checking the TCRdb D call of TRBD1 is not possible without DNA. Looked up from germline, CDR1 is ENHRY and CDR2 is SYGVKD. The CDR3 is 14 residues long. CDR3 loop: CAISSTGGNTEAFF.

The chain uses TRBV20-1 and TRBJ1-3. The CDR3 is 16 residues long. Germline V gene lookup returns CDR1 DFQATT and CDR2 SNEGSKA (reference sequence). Here the CDR3 reads CSARIRMEGSGNTIYF.

The rearrangement links TRBV19 to TRBJ2-7; as DNA is missing, the TRBD2 call by TCRdb cannot be tested. The germline V gene has CDR1 LNHDA and CDR2 SQIVND (reference sequence). This CDR3 region has 13 residues. The CDR3 spells CASSRQSAYEQYF.

The chain combines TRBV7-3 with TRBJ2-5; lacking DNA, the TRBD1 call made by TCRdb goes unchecked. Germline loops: CDR1 SGHTA, CDR2 FQGTGA. CDR3 length: 16 amino acids. CDR3 sequence: CASSPFGLRAKETQYF.

This chain connects TRBV30 to TRBJ2-3; TCRdb designates TRBD1, a call that cannot be tested without DNA. The CDR3 covers 14 residues. Per the germline V gene, CDR1 is GTSNPN and CDR2 is SVGIG (reference sequence). This CDR3 reads CAWGHSGAPGTQYF.

The CDR3 loop is CASSEHFREQYF. The chain uses TRBV6-1 and TRBJ2-7. The CDR3 is 12 amino acids. Germline loops: CDR1 MNHNS, CDR2 SASEGT.

This chain joins TRBV12-3 or TRBV12-4 and TRBJ2-5; TCRdb outputs TRBD1, but without DNA this stays unchecked. CDR3 length: 11 residues. CDR3 sequence: CASTRGQGKYF.

The chain recombines TRBV14 with TRBJ2-7; TCRdb proposes TRBD2, but this gene call is untestable without DNA. The CDR3 extends over 17 amino acids. The germline gives CDR1 SGHDN, CDR2 FVKESK. The CDR3 sequence: CASSRNTRAHSYYEQYF.

The gene calls are TRBV12-3 or TRBV12-4 and TRBJ2-1; TCRdb calls TRBD1, which cannot be checked without DNA. The CDR3 contains 16 residues. The chain's CDR3 is CASSRTGTTTNNEQFF.

The CDR3 sequence is CASSLSTVNGYTF. The V and J genes are TRBV27 and TRBJ1-2. The CDR3 totals 13 residues. Germline CDR1 is MNHEY and CDR2 is SMNVEV (reference sequence).

V usage is TRBV27 and J usage is TRBJ2-2; checking the TCRdb D call of TRBD1 is not possible without DNA. CDR1 is MNHEY, CDR2 SMNVEV, per germline (reference sequence). This CDR3 has 14 amino acids. The CDR3 is CASSFATGTGELFF.

The chain has TRBV7-2 and TRBJ2-7; TCRdb's D call of TRBD1 is untestable without DNA. The CDR3 loop spans 14 amino acids. Germline V gene data show CDR1 as SGHTA and CDR2 as FQGNSA. This chain's CDR3 is CASSGSDRRDEQYF.

V usage is TRBV7-2 and J usage is TRBJ2-1; absent DNA, TCRdb's TRBD1 call cannot be checked. There are 15 residues in the CDR3. Germline V CDR1 and CDR2: SGHTA, FQGNSA. The CDR3 sequence is CASSFPGIGSNEQFF.

J is TRBJ2-7 and V is TRBV6-1; the TRBD1 assignment by TCRdb is unverifiable without DNA. The CDR3 length is 15 residues. CDR1 and CDR2 from the germline V gene are MNHNS and SASEGT. The CDR3 is CASSPRGLQGYEQYF.

The gene calls are TRBV5-6 and TRBJ2-2; the TCRdb D gene call, TRBD1, has no DNA to confirm it. This CDR3 is 14 amino acids long. Germline CDR1 reads SGHDT; CDR2 reads YYEEEE. The CDR3 here is CASILGVGTGELFF.

The chain couples TRBV28 to TRBJ2-7; checking the TCRdb D call of TRBD1 is not possible without DNA. The CDR3 is made up of 12 amino acids. The V gene's germline CDR1 is MDHEN and CDR2 SYDVKM. CDR3 protein: CASSGGWHEQYF.

This CDR3 reads CASSTGAGYTF. The rearrangement links TRBV12-3 or TRBV12-4 to TRBJ1-2; without DNA, the TCRdb call of TRBD1 cannot be checked. This CDR3 spans 11 amino acids.

The V call is TRBV7-2, the J call TRBJ1-1; TCRdb selects TRBD1, and the lack of DNA leaves this call unchecked. This CDR3 comprises 16 residues. The germline gives CDR1 SGHTA, CDR2 FQGNSA. The CDR3 is CASSLSLHRRNTEAFF.